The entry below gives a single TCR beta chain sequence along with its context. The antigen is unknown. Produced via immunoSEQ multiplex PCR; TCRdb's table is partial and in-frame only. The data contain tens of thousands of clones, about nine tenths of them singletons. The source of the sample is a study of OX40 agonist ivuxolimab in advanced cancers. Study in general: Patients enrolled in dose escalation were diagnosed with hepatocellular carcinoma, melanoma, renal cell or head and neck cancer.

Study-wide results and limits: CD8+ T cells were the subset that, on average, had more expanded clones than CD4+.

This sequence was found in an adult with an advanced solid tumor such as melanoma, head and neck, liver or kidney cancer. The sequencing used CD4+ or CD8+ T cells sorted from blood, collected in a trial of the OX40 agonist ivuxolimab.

CDR3 amino acids: CASSDRTAVYGYTF. The CDR3 DNA reads TGTGCCAGCAGTGACCGGACAGCAGTCTATGGCTACACCTTC. The V and J genes are TRBV28 and TRBJ1-2; weak D call: TRBD1 (6 bases). The CDR3 length is 14 residues. Trimming pared 5 bases from V and 4 bases from J, leaving 14 bases between. Germline assignment: CDR1 MDHEN and CDR2 SYDVKM.